Reported below is one T cell receptor (beta chain). This clonotype was recorded a few times. Its recognized antigen is unknown. Per-base qualities were not stored, and no clone one base away is much larger. The source of the sample is a study of patients and donors after allogeneic stem cell transplantation (dated by TCRdb to 2020 to 2021). The library was built by means of RT-PCR. Sequencing relied on a NextSeq 550. Using fastp trimming at Q25 and MiXCR clonotype assembly, TCRdb reanalyzed the public sequencing data and kept in-frame beta chains. CDR3 protein duplicates are merged, each entry listing the most common genes and DNA. The sample records 150,000 to 200,000 distinct CDR3 sequences, roughly two fifths of which are singletons. Approximately 32% of the sample rests with the top ten. The germline V gene gives CDR1 as SGDLS and CDR2 as YYNGEE. The CDR3 runs 14 residues from the cysteine to the phenylalanine. Of the read, only the CDR3 DNA is kept; its 42 bases are in frame from base 1. Between the V and J ends, shortened by 0 bases and 9 bases respectively, the junction contains 13 bases.

The V and J segments used are TRBV9 and TRBJ2-1; no confident D gene assignment can be made. The sequence derives from a human donor who was either an allogeneic HSCT recipient or a stem cell or donor lymphocyte infusion donor (not recorded which). It is not recorded whose cells these are; they may come from a transplant donor. Sequenced: blood, either unsorted or a sorted T cell fraction (not recorded which). The CDR3 region: CASSVDYWHSEQFF. The DNA sequence is TGTGCCAGCAGCGTAGATTATTGGCACTCTGAGCAGTTCTTC. This CDR3, with the reference TRBV9 and TRBJ2-1 proteins standing in past its ends, gives the full variable domain DSGVTQTPKHLITATGQRVTLRCSPRSGDLSVYWYQQSLDQGLQFLIQYYNGEERAKGNILERFSAQQFPDLHSELNLSSLELGDSALYFCASSVDYWHSEQFFGPGTRLTVL.